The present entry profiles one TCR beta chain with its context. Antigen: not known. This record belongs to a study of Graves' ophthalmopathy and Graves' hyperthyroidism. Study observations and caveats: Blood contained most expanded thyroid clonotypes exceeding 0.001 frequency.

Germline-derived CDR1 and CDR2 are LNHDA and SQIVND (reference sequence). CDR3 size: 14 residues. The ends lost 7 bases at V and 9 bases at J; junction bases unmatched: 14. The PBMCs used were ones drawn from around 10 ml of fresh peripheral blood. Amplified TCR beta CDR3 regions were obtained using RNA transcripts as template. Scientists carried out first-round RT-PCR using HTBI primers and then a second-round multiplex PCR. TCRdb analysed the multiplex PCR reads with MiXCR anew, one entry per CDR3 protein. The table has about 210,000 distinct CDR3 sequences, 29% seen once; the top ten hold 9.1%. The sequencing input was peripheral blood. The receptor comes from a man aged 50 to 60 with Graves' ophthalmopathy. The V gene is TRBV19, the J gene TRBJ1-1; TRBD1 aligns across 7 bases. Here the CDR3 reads CASMGAGGNWKAFF. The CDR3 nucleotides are TGTGCCAGTATGGGGGCAGGGGGAAATTGGAAAGCTTTCTTT.